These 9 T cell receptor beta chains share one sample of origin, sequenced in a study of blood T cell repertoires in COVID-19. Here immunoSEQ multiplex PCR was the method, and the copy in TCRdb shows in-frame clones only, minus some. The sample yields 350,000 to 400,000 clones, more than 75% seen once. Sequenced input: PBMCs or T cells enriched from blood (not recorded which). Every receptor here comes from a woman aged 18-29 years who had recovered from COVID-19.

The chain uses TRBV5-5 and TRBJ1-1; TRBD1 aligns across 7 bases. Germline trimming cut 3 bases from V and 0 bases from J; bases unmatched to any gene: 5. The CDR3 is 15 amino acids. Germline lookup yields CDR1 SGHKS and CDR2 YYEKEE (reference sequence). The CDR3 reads CASSYGTAMNTEAFF. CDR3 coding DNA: TGTGCCAGCAGCTACGGGACAGCTATGAACACTGAAGCTTTCTTT.

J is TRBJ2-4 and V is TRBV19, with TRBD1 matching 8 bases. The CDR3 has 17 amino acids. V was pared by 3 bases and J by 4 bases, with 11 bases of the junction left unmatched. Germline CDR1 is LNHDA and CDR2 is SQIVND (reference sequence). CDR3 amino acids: CASSIVFGQGRKNIQYF. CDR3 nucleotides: TGTGCCAGTAGTATCGTGTTTGGACAGGGTAGAAAAAACATTCAGTACTTC.

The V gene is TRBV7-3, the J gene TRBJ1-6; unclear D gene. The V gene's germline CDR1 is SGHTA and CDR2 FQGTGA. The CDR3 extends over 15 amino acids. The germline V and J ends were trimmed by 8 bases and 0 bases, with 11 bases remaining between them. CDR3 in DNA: TGTGCCAGCCGGGCGGGGAGCTCCTATAATTCACCCCTCCACTTT. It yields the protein CASRAGSSYNSPLHF.

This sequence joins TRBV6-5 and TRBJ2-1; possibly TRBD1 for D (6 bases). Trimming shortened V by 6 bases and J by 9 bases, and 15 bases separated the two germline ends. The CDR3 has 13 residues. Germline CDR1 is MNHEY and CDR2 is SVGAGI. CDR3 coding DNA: TGTGCCAGCAGACAGAACAGGGTAACTGAGCAGTTCTTC. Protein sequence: CASRQNRVTEQFF.

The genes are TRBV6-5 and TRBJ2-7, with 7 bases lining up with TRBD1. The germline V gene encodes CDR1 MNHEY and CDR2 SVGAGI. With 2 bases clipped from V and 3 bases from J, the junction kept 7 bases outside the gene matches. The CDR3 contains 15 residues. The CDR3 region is CASSYADREIYEQYF. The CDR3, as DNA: TGTGCCAGCAGTTACGCCGACAGGGAGATCTACGAGCAGTACTTC.

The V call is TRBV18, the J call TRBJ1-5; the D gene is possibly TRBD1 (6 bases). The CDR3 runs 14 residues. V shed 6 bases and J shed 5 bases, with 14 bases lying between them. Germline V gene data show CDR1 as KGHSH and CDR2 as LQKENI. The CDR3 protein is CASSLGRGDQPQHF. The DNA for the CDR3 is TGTGCCAGCTCCCTAGGCAGGGGCGATCAGCCCCAGCATTTT.

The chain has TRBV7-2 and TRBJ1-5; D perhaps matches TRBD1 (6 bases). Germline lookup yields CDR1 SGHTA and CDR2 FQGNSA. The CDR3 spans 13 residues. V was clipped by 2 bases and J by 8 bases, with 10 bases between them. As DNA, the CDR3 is TGTGCCAGCAGCTTAACAGGGTGGGAGCCCCAGCATTTT. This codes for CASSLTGWEPQHF. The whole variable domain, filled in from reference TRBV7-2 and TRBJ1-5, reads GAGVSQSPSNKVTEKGKDVELRCDPISGHTALYWYRQSLGQGLEFLIYFQGNSAPDKSGLPSDRFSAERTGGSVSTLTIQRTQQEDSAVYLCASSLTGWEPQHFGDGTRLSIL.

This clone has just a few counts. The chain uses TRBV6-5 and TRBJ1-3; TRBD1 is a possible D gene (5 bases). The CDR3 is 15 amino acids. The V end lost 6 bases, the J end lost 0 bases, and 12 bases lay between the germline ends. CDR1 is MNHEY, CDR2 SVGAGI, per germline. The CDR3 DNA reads TGTGCCAGCAGCCTAGGGGCTATCTCTGGAAACACCATATATTTT. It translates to CASSLGAISGNTIYF.

CDR3 loop: CASSFWLAGGEQYF. The CDR3 bases are TGTGCCAGCAGCTTTTGGCTAGCGGGGGGGGAGCAGTACTTC. The V and J genes are TRBV5-6 and TRBJ2-7; 12 bases are a match to TRBD2. CDR1 is SGHDT, CDR2 YYEEEE, per germline. The CDR3 sequence is 14 residues long. J gave up 7 bases and V 2 bases, and 4 bases lay outside the gene matches.